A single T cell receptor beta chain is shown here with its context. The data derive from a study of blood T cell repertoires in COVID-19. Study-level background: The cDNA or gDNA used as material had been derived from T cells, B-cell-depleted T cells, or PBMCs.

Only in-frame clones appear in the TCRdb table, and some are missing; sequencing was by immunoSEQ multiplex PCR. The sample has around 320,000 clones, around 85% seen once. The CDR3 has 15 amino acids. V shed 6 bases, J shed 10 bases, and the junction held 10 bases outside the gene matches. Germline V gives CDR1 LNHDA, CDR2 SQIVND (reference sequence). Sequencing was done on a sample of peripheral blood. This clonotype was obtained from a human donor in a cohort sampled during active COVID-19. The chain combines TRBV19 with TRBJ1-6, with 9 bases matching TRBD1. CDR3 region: CASRTTGTGSSPLHF. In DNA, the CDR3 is TGTGCCAGTAGGACGACCGGGACAGGGTCCTCACCCCTCCACTTT.